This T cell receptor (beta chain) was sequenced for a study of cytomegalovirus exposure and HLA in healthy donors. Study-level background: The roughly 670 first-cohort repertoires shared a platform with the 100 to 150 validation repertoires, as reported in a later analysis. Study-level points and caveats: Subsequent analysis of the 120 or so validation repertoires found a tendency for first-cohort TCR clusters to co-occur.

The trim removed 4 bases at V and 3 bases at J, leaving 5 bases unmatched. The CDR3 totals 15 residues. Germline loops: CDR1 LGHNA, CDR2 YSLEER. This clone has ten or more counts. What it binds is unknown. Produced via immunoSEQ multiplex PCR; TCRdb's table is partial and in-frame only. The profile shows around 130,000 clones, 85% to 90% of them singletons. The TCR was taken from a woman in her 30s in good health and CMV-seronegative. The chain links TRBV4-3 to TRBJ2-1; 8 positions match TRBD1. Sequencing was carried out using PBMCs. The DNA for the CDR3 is TGCGCCAGCAGCCCCCAACAGGGGGGCTACAATGAGCAGTTCTTC. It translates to CASSPQQGGYNEQFF.